This is a list of T cell receptor beta chains from one sample in a study of blood T cell repertoires in COVID-19. Generated by immunoSEQ multiplex PCR, the TCRdb table keeps only in-frame clones and is missing some. The table records 95,000 to 110,000 clones, around 88% of them present only once. The sample taken for sequencing was peripheral blood. Every receptor here comes from a human donor in a cohort sampled during active COVID-19. Both conserved end residues are part of each CDR3. A D gene is named only where the DNA matches it firmly. Clone size is not always given. Where it is, it says once, few, many or a class for expanded clones.

TRBD2	TRBV27	TRBJ2-7	few	CASSFLAGGLIGQYF	TGTGCCAGCAGTTTCCTAGCGGGGGGTTTAATTGGGCAGTACTTC
TRBD2	TRBV28	TRBJ2-3	.	CAGQREGLYTQYF	TGTGCCGGACAGCGGGAGGGCCTGTATACGCAGTATTTT
.	TRBV2	TRBJ2-7	.	CASSGSTVEGYYEQYF	TGTGCCAGCAGTGGGTCCACCGTGGAGGGTTACTACGAGCAGTACTTC
.	TRBV12-3/TRBV12-4	TRBJ1-6	once	CASSLKLGSPLHF	TGTGCCAGCAGTCTCAAACTTGGTTCACCCCTCCACTTT
TRBD1	TRBV7-9	TRBJ1-4	.	CASTEGTGVPNEKLFF	TGTGCCAGCACCGAAGGGACAGGGGTTCCTAATGAAAAACTGTTTTTT
TRBD2	TRBV2	TRBJ2-3	.	CASSGGAGDTQYF	TGTGCCAGCAGCGGGGGGGCTGGAGATACGCAGTATTTT
.	TRBV11-3	TRBJ2-3	.	CASSLVHTDTQYF	TGTGCCAGCAGCTTAGTCCACACAGATACGCAGTATTTT
TRBD1	TRBV18	TRBJ1-1	.	CASSPNSMDRVRAFF	TGTGCCAGCTCGCCAAATTCTATGGACAGGGTTCGAGCTTTCTTT
TRBD1	TRBV5-1	TRBJ2-1	.	CASSLRTGTGYYNEQFF	TGCGCCAGCAGCCTTCGAACTGGGACAGGTTATTACAATGAGCAGTTCTTC
.	TRBV2	TRBJ1-4	.	CASSDQITTNEKLFF	TGTGCCAGCAGTGACCAGATAACAACTAATGAAAAACTGTTTTTT
.	TRBV7-9	TRBJ1-2	.	CASSMDISYTF	TGTGCCAGCAGCATGGACATCAGCTACACCTTC
TRBD1	TRBV7-2	TRBJ2-5	.	CASSSPDRGLETQYF	TGTGCCAGCAGCTCCCCAGACAGGGGGCTTGAGACCCAGTACTTC
.	TRBV28	TRBJ2-4	once	CASSPSGAKNIQYF	TGTGCCAGCAGCCCGTCGGGGGCCAAAAACATTCAGTACTTC
.	TRBV7-3	TRBJ2-5	.	CASSPGMGSVVETQYF	TGTGCCAGCAGCCCTGGCATGGGTAGCGTCGTAGAGACCCAGTACTTC
TRBD1	TRBV28	TRBJ1-2	.	CASSLNRDRAGGYTF	TGTGCCAGCAGTTTAAATAGGGACAGGGCTGGCGGCTACACCTTC
.	TRBV14	TRBJ2-3	.	CASTGARGTPSTDTQYF	TGTGCCAGCACCGGGGCCAGGGGAACCCCTAGCACAGATACGCAGTATTTT
.	TRBV6-5	TRBJ2-2	.	CASRGTRNTGELFF	TGTGCCAGCCGGGGAACAAGGAACACCGGGGAGCTGTTTTTT
.	TRBV2	TRBJ2-7	few	CASNPSLGSSYEQYF	TGTGCCAGCAACCCCTCTTTGGGGAGCTCCTACGAGCAGTACTTC
TRBD2	TRBV10-2	TRBJ2-7	.	CASSPLAGGGYEQYF	TGCGCCAGCAGTCCTCTAGCGGGAGGCGGGTACGAGCAGTACTTC
TRBD1	TRBV15	TRBJ2-4	.	CATSREGTGDIGTKNIQYF	TGTGCCACCAGCAGAGAGGGGACAGGGGACATTGGGACCAAAAACATTCAGTACTTC
.	TRBV5-4	TRBJ1-2	.	CASNWGGVGYGYTF	TGTGCCAGCAACTGGGGGGGTGTCGGGTATGGCTACACCTTC
TRBD1	TRBV19	TRBJ2-1	.	CASTPRTGRPMYEQFF	TGTGCCAGTACTCCCCGGACAGGGCGGCCTATGTATGAGCAGTTCTTC
TRBD1	TRBV25-1	TRBJ1-2	.	CASSGTGTGGTLYGYTF	TGTGCCAGCAGTGGTACCGGGACAGGGGGAACCCTCTATGGCTACACCTTC
.	TRBV30	TRBJ1-2	.	CAWDRFAEDDYGYTF	TGTGCCTGGGACCGATTCGCCGAGGATGACTATGGCTACACCTTC
.	TRBV18	TRBJ2-4	.	CASSPEISGTQNIQYF	TGTGCCAGCTCACCTGAAATATCCGGGACACAAAACATTCAGTACTTC
.	TRBV11-3	TRBJ2-1	.	CASSISGTQYNEQFF	TGTGCCAGCAGCATATCCGGGACACAGTACAATGAGCAGTTCTTC
.	TRBV11-2	TRBJ1-1	once	CASSPGQHMNTEAFF	TGTGCCAGCAGCCCCGGACAGCACATGAACACTGAAGCTTTCTTT
.	TRBV9	TRBJ2-3	.	CASSSGGRGEDTQYF	TGTGCCAGCTCTTCGGGGGGCCGTGGGGAAGATACGCAGTATTTT
.	TRBV19	TRBJ1-5	.	CASSFRRGVGDQPQHF	TGTGCCAGTAGTTTCCGCCGCGGGGTGGGTGATCAGCCCCAGCATTTT
TRBD1	TRBV6-5	TRBJ2-7	.	CASSTDRGKQYF	TGTGCCAGCAGTACGGACAGGGGAAAGCAGTACTTC
TRBD2	TRBV10-1	TRBJ2-1	.	CASSETSGTYNEQFF	TGCGCCAGCAGCGAAACTAGCGGGACCTACAATGAGCAGTTCTTC
TRBD1	TRBV6-1	TRBJ1-3	.	CASSESLGGQGRNTIYF	TGTGCCAGCAGTGAATCCCTGGGGGGACAGGGGAGAAACACCATATATTTT
TRBD1	TRBV18	TRBJ1-2	.	CASSPQGGNYGYTF	TGTGCCAGCTCACCACAAGGGGGCAACTATGGCTACACCTTC
TRBD1	TRBV4-2	TRBJ2-7	few	CASSQASRDSSYEQYF	TGTGCCAGCAGCCAGGCCAGCCGGGACAGCTCCTACGAGCAGTACTTC
.	TRBV14	TRBJ2-7	.	CASSLNRDNEQYF	TGTGCCAGCAGCTTAAACCGGGACAACGAGCAGTACTTC
TRBD2	TRBV28	TRBJ2-1	few	CASSPGGSGNLAYNEQFF	TGTGCCAGCAGTCCCGGGGGTAGCGGGAACCTAGCGTACAATGAGCAGTTCTTC
.	TRBV6-6	TRBJ2-7	.	CASSSQGREQYF	TGTGCCAGCAGTTCTCAGGGCCGCGAGCAGTACTTC
.	TRBV9	TRBJ2-3	once	CASSVRSGRGDTQYF	TGTGCCAGCAGCGTACGTAGCGGTCGGGGCGATACGCAGTATTTT
.	TRBV27	TRBJ1-2	.	CASRQAGGYGYTF	TGTGCCAGCAGGCAAGCGGGGGGCTATGGCTACACCTTC
TRBD1	TRBV19	TRBJ1-2	.	CASSLGTGGAWYGYTF	TGTGCCAGTAGTCTAGGGACAGGGGGCGCATGGTATGGCTACACCTTC
TRBD1	TRBV4-2	TRBJ1-2	.	CASSLGQGFGYTF	TGTGCCAGCAGCCTGGGACAGGGATTTGGCTACACCTTC
.	TRBV18	TRBJ1-6	.	CASSPGQTDNSPLHF	TGTGCCAGCTCACCAGGACAGACCGATAATTCACCCCTCCACTTT
.	TRBV10-1	TRBJ2-5	.	CASSGSEETQYF	TGCGCCAGCAGTGGCTCAGAAGAGACCCAGTACTTC
TRBD1	TRBV6-5	TRBJ2-7	.	CASSYSLGQGYEQYF	TGTGCCAGCAGTTACTCCCTGGGACAGGGGTACGAGCAGTACTTC
TRBD2	TRBV9	TRBJ2-2	.	CASSVLASGRGGELFF	TGTGCCAGCAGCGTACTCGCTAGCGGGAGGGGCGGGGAGCTGTTTTTT
TRBD2	TRBV7-9	TRBJ2-1	.	CASSPTSGRGSNEQFF	TGTGCCAGCAGCCCGACTAGCGGGAGAGGATCCAATGAGCAGTTCTTC
.	TRBV25-1	TRBJ1-1	once	CASRDFGGEVAFF	TGTGCCAGCAGGGATTTTGGGGGCGAAGTGGCTTTCTTT
TRBD2	TRBV5-1	TRBJ2-1	.	CASSSGLAGGAGIGEQFF	TGCGCCAGCAGCTCGGGACTAGCGGGAGGGGCCGGTATCGGTGAGCAGTTCTTC